This TCR beta chain was sequenced for a study of sequential checkpoint blockade in melanoma. In this sample, this clone turned up a few times. TCRdb keeps only in-frame clones here, not all; method: immunoSEQ multiplex PCR. The repertoire holds 20,000 to 25,000 clones, with 82% as singletons. V was pared by 5 bases and J by 4 bases, with 11 bases of the junction left unmatched. The germline gives CDR1 MDHEN, CDR2 SYDVKM. The CDR3 has 15 residues. This sample's treatment: randomized to nivolumab then ipilimumab (arm A) or the reverse (arm B). The sequencing here drew on CD8+ T cells sorted from blood (inferred from file names), taken from a patient given nivolumab and ipilimumab in sequence. The chain recombines TRBV28 with TRBJ2-7; 7 bases align to TRBD1. The source of this sequence is a human donor with melanoma. DNA for the CDR3: TGTGCCAGCAGTCTATTCCGGGACAGACCTTACGAGCAGTACTTC. Protein product: CASSLFRDRPYEQYF.